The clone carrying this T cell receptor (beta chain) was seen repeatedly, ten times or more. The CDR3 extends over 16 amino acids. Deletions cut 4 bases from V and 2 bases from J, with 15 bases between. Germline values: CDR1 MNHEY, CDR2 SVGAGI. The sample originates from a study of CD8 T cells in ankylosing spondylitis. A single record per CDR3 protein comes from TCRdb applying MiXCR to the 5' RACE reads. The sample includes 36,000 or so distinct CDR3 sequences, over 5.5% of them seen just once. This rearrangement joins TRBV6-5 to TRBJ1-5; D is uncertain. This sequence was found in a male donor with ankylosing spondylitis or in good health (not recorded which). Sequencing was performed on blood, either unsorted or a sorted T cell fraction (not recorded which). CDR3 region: CASSLRGPGGNQPQHF. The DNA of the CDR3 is TGTGCCAGCAGTTTAAGAGGTCCGGGAGGCAATCAGCCCCAGCATTTT.